The TCR beta chain described here comes from a study of OX40 agonist ivuxolimab in advanced cancers. On the study more broadly: A mean age of around 60 years, range about 20 to 85, was recorded, and approximately 80% were male.

Assay: immunoSEQ multiplex PCR; the TCRdb copy retains only in-frame clones and omits some. Found here are tens of thousands of clones, around 90% of them singletons; the top ten hold 2.5% to 3%. The ends lost 1 base at V and 3 bases at J; junction bases unmatched: 7. In germline, CDR1 is SEHNR, CDR2 FQNEAQ (reference sequence). The CDR3 covers 16 residues. The clonotype was recovered from an adult with an advanced solid tumor such as melanoma, head and neck, liver or kidney cancer. J is TRBJ2-3 and V is TRBV7-9; TRBD2 matches at 7 bases. Sample: CD4+ or CD8+ T cells sorted from blood, taken in a trial of the OX40 agonist ivuxolimab. CDR3 nucleotides: TGTGCCAGCAGCTTAGAGTCTACTAGCGTGACAGATACGCAGTATTTT. This encodes CASSLESTSVTDTQYF.